This T cell receptor (beta chain) originates from a study of cytomegalovirus exposure and HLA in healthy donors. Germline CDR1 SGHRS, CDR2 YFSETQ. The CDR3 contains 16 residues. J lost 5 bases, V lost 5 bases, and 15 bases had no gene match. Healthy bone marrow donors supplied every sample. Study-wide points: In an earlier analysis, most TCR beta V segments were productive about 87% or about 30% of the time.

PCR primers comprised 60 Vbeta and 13 Jbeta primers. The protocol was immunoSEQ multiplex PCR, while the TCRdb copy is restricted to in-frame clones and leaves out a portion. Among 130,000 to 150,000 clones listed, 80% were seen once. Details on this clone: Its antigen remains unknown.

The clonotype comes from a male donor in good health and CMV-seronegative. The chain recombines TRBV5-1 with TRBJ1-1, with 7 bases matching TRBD1. The sequenced material came from PBMCs. The DNA of the CDR3 is TGCGCCAGCAGTCTGGTGGGGGCAGGGGGAGAGACTGAAGCTTTCTTT. Protein: CASSLVGAGGETEAFF.